This TCR beta chain was profiled in a study of control samples from healthy donors and cancer patients. The CDR3 runs to 13 residues. V was pared by 3 bases and J by 4 bases, with 9 bases between. Only in-frame clones appear in the TCRdb table, and some are missing; sequencing was by immunoSEQ multiplex PCR. The repertoire includes 120,000 to 150,000 clones, more than 85% of them detected once, and roughly 3.2% sits in the top ten. The origin of this receptor is a man aged 25 to 45 in good health. The chain links TRBV12-3 or TRBV12-4 to TRBJ1-2; tentatively, D is TRBD1 (5 bases). The sample consisted of blood. DNA of the CDR3: TGTGCCAGCAGTTTCGGGGGTGCCTATGGCTACACCTTC. This codes for CASSFGGAYGYTF.